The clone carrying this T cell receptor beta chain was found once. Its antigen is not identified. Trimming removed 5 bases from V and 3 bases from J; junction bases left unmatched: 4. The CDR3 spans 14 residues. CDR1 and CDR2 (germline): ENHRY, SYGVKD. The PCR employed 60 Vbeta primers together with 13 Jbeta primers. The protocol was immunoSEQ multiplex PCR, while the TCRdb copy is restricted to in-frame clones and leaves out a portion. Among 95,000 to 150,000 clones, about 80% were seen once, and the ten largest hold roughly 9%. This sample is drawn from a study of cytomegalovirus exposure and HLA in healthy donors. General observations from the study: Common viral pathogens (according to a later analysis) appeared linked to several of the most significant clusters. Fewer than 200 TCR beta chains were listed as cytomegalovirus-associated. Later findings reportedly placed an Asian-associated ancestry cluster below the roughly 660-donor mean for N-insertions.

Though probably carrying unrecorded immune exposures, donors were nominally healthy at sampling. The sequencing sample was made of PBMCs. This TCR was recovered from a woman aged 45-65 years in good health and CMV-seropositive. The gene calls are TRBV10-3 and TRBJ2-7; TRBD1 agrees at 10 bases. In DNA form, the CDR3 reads TGTGCCATCAGTCTCGGACAGGGGGTCTACGAGCAGTACTTC. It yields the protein CAISLGQGVYEQYF.